This passage covers 17 T cell receptor beta chains from one sample sequenced in a study of shared clonotypes between healthy human individuals. The protocol was immunoSEQ multiplex PCR, while the TCRdb copy is restricted to in-frame clones and leaves out a portion. The sample consists of roughly 680,000 clones, approximately 72% of them appearing once. The material sequenced was memory CD4+ T cells sorted from blood. As for subset: CD45RA-negative fraction. The receptors were gathered from a woman in her 30s in good health.

The genes are TRBV6-6 and TRBJ2-1, with D possibly TRBD2 on 6 matching bases. This CDR3 is 14 amino acids long. V was shortened by 4 bases and J by 5 bases, with 12 bases between the two germline ends. Looked up from germline, CDR1 is MNHNY and CDR2 is SVGAGI (reference sequence). CDR3 sequence (DNA): TGTGCCAGCAGTTGGGACGGGGGACACAATGAGCAGTTCTTC. It is translated as CASSWDGGHNEQFF.

The chain links TRBV7-2 to TRBJ2-1, with 9 bases lining up with TRBD1. From germline, CDR1 is SGHTA and CDR2 FQGNSA. CDR3 length equals 16 residues. V shed 7 bases, J shed 8 bases, and the junction held 15 bases outside the gene matches. The CDR3: CASKRVGTGRGDEQFF. In DNA form, the CDR3 reads TGTGCCAGCAAGAGGGTTGGGACAGGGAGGGGAGATGAGCAGTTCTTC.

V and J are TRBV29-1 and TRBJ1-2; D not certain. The V and J ends lost 0 bases and 6 bases respectively, with 11 bases between them. The germline V gene has CDR1 SQVTM and CDR2 ANQGSEA. The CDR3 is made up of 13 amino acids. The CDR3: CSVEETLSHGYTF. The CDR3 DNA reads as TGCAGCGTTGAAGAAACCCTATCCCATGGCTACACCTTC. The variable domain in full, completed from reference TRBV29-1 and TRBJ1-2, reads SAVISQKPSRDICQRGTSLTIQCQVDSQVTMMFWYRQQPGQSLTLIATANQGSEATYESGFVIDKFPISRPNLTFSTLTVSNMSPEDSSIYLCSVEETLSHGYTFGSGTRLTVV.

V gene TRBV6-1 combines with J gene TRBJ1-2; 7 bases are shared with TRBD1. The ends lost 5 bases at V and 3 bases at J; junction bases unmatched: 3. The CDR3 spans 13 residues. Looked up from germline, CDR1 is MNHNS and CDR2 is SASEGT. CDR3 sequence: CASSRQGDYGYTF. In DNA, the CDR3 is TGTGCCAGCAGTAGACAGGGTGACTATGGCTACACCTTC.

This clone was picked up a small number of times. This chain connects TRBV18 to TRBJ2-7; maybe TRBD1 (6 bases). Looked up from germline, CDR1 is KGHSH and CDR2 is LQKENI. The CDR3 is made up of 13 amino acids. With 7 bases removed from V and 6 bases from J, the gap between germline ends came to 16 bases. CDR3 loop: CASFRDKGGEQYF. The CDR3 region has the DNA TGTGCCAGCTTCCGGGACAAAGGCGGCGAGCAGTACTTC.

This clone was seen a few times. This specimen includes other DNA sequences encoding the same CDR3. DNA for the CDR3: TGCGCCAGCAGCTTGGAGTGGCGGGAGGGGGATACGCAGTATTTT. Amino acids: CASSLEWREGDTQYF. This rearrangement joins TRBV5-1 to TRBJ2-3, with TRBD2 matching over 9 bases. Trimming removed 0 bases from V and 6 bases from J; junction bases left unmatched: 5. Germline CDR1 reads SGHRS; CDR2 reads YFSETQ. There are 15 residues in the CDR3. The full variable domain, rest sourced from reference TRBV5-1 and TRBJ2-3, is KAGVTQTPRYLIKTRGQQVTLSCSPISGHRSVSWYQQTPGQGLQFLFEYFSETQRNKGNFPGRFSGRQFSNSRSEMNVSTLELGDSALYLCASSLEWREGDTQYFGPGTRLTVL.

The J gene is TRBJ2-5, the V gene TRBV5-1; D not resolved. The V gene lost 2 bases and the J gene lost 4 bases, with 21 bases spanning the gap. Per germline, CDR1 SGHRS and CDR2 YFSETQ. CDR3 length: 17 residues. The CDR3 sequence: CASSFGNSDVWGETQYF. The CDR3 DNA reads as TGCGCCAGCAGCTTTGGGAACTCGGACGTGTGGGGAGAGACCCAGTACTTC.

The chain links TRBV5-6 to TRBJ2-3, with a possible D match to TRBD2 (5 bases). V was trimmed by 1 base and J by 3 bases, leaving 21 bases between them. Germline V CDR1 and CDR2: SGHDT, YYEEEE. The CDR3 totals 18 residues. In DNA form, the CDR3 reads TGTGCCAGCAGCTTGCTATCGGGGAGCAGTCGGTTGACAGATACGCAGTATTTT. Translation gives CASSLLSGSSRLTDTQYF.

To note about this clone: Sequence at one end of the junction differs from germline and may be a read error. The chain joins TRBV28 to TRBJ1-4; D is uncertain. The CDR3 runs to 12 residues. The germline V gene encodes CDR1 MDHEN and CDR2 SYDVKM. CDR3 nucleotides: TGTGCCAGCAACGGATCTAAGGAAAAACTGTTTTTT. Protein: CASNGSKEKLFF. Variable domain in full (rest from reference TRBV28 and TRBJ1-4): DVKVTQSSRYLVKRTGEKVFLECVQDMDHENMFWYRQDPGLGLRLIYFSYDVKMKEKGDIPEGYSVSREKKERFSLILESASTNQTSMYLCASNGSKEKLFFGSGTQLSVL.

The V call is TRBV11-2, the J call TRBJ2-5, with 12 bases matching TRBD2. Germline trimming cut 5 bases from V and 4 bases from J; bases unmatched to any gene: 8. CDR1 and CDR2 (germline): SGHAT, FQNNGV. The CDR3 has 16 amino acids. The CDR3 DNA is TGTGCCAGCAGCGCGCAACCGGGACTAGCGGGAGAGACCCAGTACTTC. Its protein product is CASSAQPGLAGETQYF. The whole variable domain, filled in from reference TRBV11-2 and TRBJ2-5, reads EAGVAQSPRYKIIEKRQSVAFWCNPISGHATLYWYQQILGQGPKLLIQFQNNGVVDDSQLPKDRFSAERLKGVDSTLKIQPAKLEDSAVYLCASSAQPGLAGETQYFGPGTRLLVL.

The V and J genes are TRBV27 and TRBJ2-1, with D possibly matching TRBD1 (6 bases). This CDR3 has 15 residues. The V and J ends lost 2 bases and 7 bases respectively, with 15 bases between them. CDR1 and CDR2 (germline): MNHEY, SMNVEV (reference sequence). The CDR3 DNA sequence: TGTGCCAGCAGTTTAAACGAGGGGGAGTGGAATGAGCAGTTCTTC. Translating it yields CASSLNEGEWNEQFF.

This rearrangement joins TRBV18 to TRBJ1-2, with D hard to call. Germline values: CDR1 KGHSH, CDR2 LQKENI. Trimming shortened V by 3 bases and J by 0 bases, and 11 bases separated the two germline ends. The CDR3 covers 15 residues. The CDR3 nucleotides read TGTGCCAGCTCACCCCAGAACTCAGCTAACTATGGCTACACCTTC. It encodes CASSPQNSANYGYTF.

The chain combines TRBV19 with TRBJ2-1; TRBD2 is a possible D gene (6 bases). CDR1 and CDR2 from the germline V gene are LNHDA and SQIVND (reference sequence). V dropped 3 bases and J dropped 0 bases, with 15 bases sitting between them. The CDR3 runs 17 residues. This chain's CDR3 is CASSITGVRHSYNEQFF. Written as DNA, the CDR3 is TGTGCCAGTAGTATTACGGGGGTCCGCCACTCCTACAATGAGCAGTTCTTC.

The chain couples TRBV27 to TRBJ2-5, with D possibly TRBD1 on 5 matching bases. CDR1 and CDR2 (germline): MNHEY, SMNVEV (reference sequence). V shed 2 bases and J shed 7 bases, with 11 bases lying between them. There are 13 residues in the CDR3. The CDR3 here is CASSLRPRATQYF. The CDR3 DNA reads TGTGCCAGCAGTTTACGTCCCAGGGCGACCCAGTACTTC.

V usage is TRBV7-2 and J usage is TRBJ2-5, with D perhaps matching TRBD2 (6 bases). CDR1 is SGHTA, CDR2 FQGNSA, per germline. The V and J ends lost 1 base and 5 bases respectively, with 17 bases between them. This CDR3 is built from 16 residues. The CDR3, as DNA: TGTGCCAGCAGCTTAGGATTCGGGAGTCGGATGGAGACCCAGTACTTC. Amino acids: CASSLGFGSRMETQYF.

The table lists this clone with a few counts. V gene TRBV25-1 combines with J gene TRBJ2-7; the D call may be TRBD1 or TRBD2 (6 bases each). This CDR3 has 15 amino acids. Germline V gene data show CDR1 as MGHDK and CDR2 as SYGVNS. V was clipped by 3 bases and J by 3 bases, with 15 bases between them. CDR3: CASSDPGGDNYEQYF. CDR3 sequence (DNA): TGTGCCAGCAGTGACCCCGGAGGGGACAACTACGAGCAGTACTTC.

This clone was observed a handful of times. V gene TRBV4-1 combines with J gene TRBJ1-1; no reliable D call. Germline V gene lookup returns CDR1 MGHRA and CDR2 YSYEKL. The CDR3 runs to 16 residues. V shed 1 base and J shed 1 base, with 13 bases lying between them. The CDR3 sequence is CASSQGRGRGNTEAFF. CDR3 bases: TGCGCCAGCAGCCAAGGTCGCGGACGGGGGAACACTGAAGCTTTCTTT.